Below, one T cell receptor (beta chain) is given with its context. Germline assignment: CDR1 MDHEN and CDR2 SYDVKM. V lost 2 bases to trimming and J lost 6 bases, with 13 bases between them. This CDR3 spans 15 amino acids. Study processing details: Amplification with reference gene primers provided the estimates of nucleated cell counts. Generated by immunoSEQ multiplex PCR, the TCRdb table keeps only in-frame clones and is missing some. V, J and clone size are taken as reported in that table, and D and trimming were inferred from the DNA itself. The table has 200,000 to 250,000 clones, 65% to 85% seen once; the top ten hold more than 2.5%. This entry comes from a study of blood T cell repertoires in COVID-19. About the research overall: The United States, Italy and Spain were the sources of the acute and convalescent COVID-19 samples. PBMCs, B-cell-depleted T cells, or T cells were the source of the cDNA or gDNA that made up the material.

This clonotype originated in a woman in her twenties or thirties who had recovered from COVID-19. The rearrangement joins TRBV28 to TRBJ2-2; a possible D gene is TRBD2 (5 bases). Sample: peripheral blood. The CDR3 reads CASSLAAARAGELFF. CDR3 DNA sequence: TGTGCCAGCAGTTTAGCGGCAGCGCGGGCCGGGGAGCTGTTTTTT.